A selection of T cell receptor beta chains follows, all from one sample in a study of CD8+ T cells in alopecia areata. Sequenced by immunoSEQ multiplex PCR; TCRdb stores in-frame clones only, minus some. The sample carries 110,000 or so clones, less than 60% recorded once. Sequencing used CD4+ T cells sorted from blood, obtained at week 24, from a patient treated with tofacitinib. The receptors shown here come from a human donor with alopecia areata. CDR3s include the opening cysteine and the closing phenylalanine or tryptophan. D genes are given only for firm matches. Clone size is shown for a subset of rows, as once, few, many or a class of expanded clone.

length	size	V	J	D	DNA	CDR3
15	.	TRBV30	TRBJ2-4	.	TGTGCCTGGAGTGGGACGAGGAAAGCCAAAAACATTCAGTACTTC	CAWSGTRKAKNIQYF
16	.	TRBV29-1	TRBJ2-3	TRBD2	TGCAGCGCCCGCGGGACTAGCGGGGGATCCACAGATACGCAGTATTTT	CSARGTSGGSTDTQYF
13	few	TRBV5-6	TRBJ1-1	.	TGTGCCAGCAGGCCGTCGAGGGACACTGAAGCTTTCTTT	CASRPSRDTEAFF
13	.	TRBV18	TRBJ2-7	.	TGTGCCAGCTCACCAGACGGGGCCTACGAGCAGTACTTC	CASSPDGAYEQYF
13	.	TRBV29-1	TRBJ2-6	.	TGCAGCGTGGATCTCTCTGGGGCCAACGTCCTGACTTTC	CSVDLSGANVLTF
13	.	TRBV6-6	TRBJ1-5	.	TGTGCCAGCATCTCAGGGGTCAATCAGCCCCAGCATTTT	CASISGVNQPQHF
14	.	TRBV30	TRBJ1-6	.	TGTGCCTGGAGGGTTACCTCCTATAATTCACCCCTCCACTTT	CAWRVTSYNSPLHF
16	few	TRBV28	TRBJ2-5	TRBD1	TGTGCCACCCGACGAGGGGGACAGGGTGGGGAAGAGACCCAGTACTTC	CATRRGGQGGEETQYF
16	.	TRBV18	TRBJ2-7	.	TGTGCCAGCTCACCGTCAGGCCTATCAGGTTCCTACGAGCAGTACTTC	CASSPSGLSGSYEQYF
14	once	TRBV5-8	TRBJ2-5	TRBD1	TGTGCCAGCAGCCCCCAGGGGGACCTGGAGACCCAGTACTTC	CASSPQGDLETQYF
11	.	TRBV7-2	TRBJ1-2	.	TGTGCCAGCAGCTCCCTCTATGGCTACACCTTC	CASSSLYGYTF
11	.	TRBV15	TRBJ2-2	.	TGTGCCACCAGCAGAGCTGGGGAGCTGTTTTTT	CATSRAGELFF
15	.	TRBV19	TRBJ1-5	.	TGTGCCAGTGCCTACGACAGCACTGGCAATCAGCCCCAGCATTTT	CASAYDSTGNQPQHF
14	.	TRBV7-9	TRBJ1-1	.	TGTGCCAGCAGAATTGGGGGGCCGAACACTGAAGCTTTCTTT	CASRIGGPNTEAFF
13	.	TRBV29-1	TRBJ1-5	.	TGCAGCGTTGCGGAACTCCCCAATCAGCCCCAGCATTTT	CSVAELPNQPQHF
14	few	TRBV29-1	TRBJ1-2	.	TGCAGCGCCACGAGGGACGGGGGGGACTATGGCTACACCTTC	CSATRDGGDYGYTF
15	.	TRBV6-5	TRBJ1-6	TRBD1	TGTGCCAGCAGAACCGACAGGGGCGTTTATTCACCCCTCCACTTT	CASRTDRGVYSPLHF
11	.	TRBV29-1	TRBJ2-6	.	TGCAGCGCTGGATGGGCCAACGTCCTGACTTTC	CSAGWANVLTF
13	.	TRBV10-3	TRBJ1-5	.	TGTGCCATCAGTGCCGACAGCGATCAGCCCCAGCATTTT	CAISADSDQPQHF
14	once	TRBV19	TRBJ1-2	TRBD1	TGTGCCAGTATGGCAGGGGGCCGGATGGCTGGCTACACCTTC	CASMAGGRMAGYTF
14	.	TRBV2	TRBJ2-7	TRBD2	TGTGCCAGCAGGAACCGGGACTACAATTACGAGCAGTACTTC	CASRNRDYNYEQYF
15	.	TRBV7-2	TRBJ1-3	TRBD1	TGTGCCAGCAGCCATCAGGGGGACTCTGGAAACACCATATATTTT	CASSHQGDSGNTIYF